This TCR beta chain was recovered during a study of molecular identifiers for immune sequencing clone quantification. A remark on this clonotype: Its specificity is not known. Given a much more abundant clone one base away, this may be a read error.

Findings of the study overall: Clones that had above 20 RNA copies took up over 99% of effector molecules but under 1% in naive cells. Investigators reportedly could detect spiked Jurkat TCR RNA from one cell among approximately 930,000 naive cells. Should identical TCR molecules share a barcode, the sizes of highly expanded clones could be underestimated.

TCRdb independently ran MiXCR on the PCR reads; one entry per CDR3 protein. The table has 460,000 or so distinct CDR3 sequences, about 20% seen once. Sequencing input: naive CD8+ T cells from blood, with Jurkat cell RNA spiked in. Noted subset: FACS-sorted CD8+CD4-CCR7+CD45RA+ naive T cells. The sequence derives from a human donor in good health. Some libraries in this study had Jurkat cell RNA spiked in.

The CDR3 region is CACSESGSGSQPQHF. In DNA form, the CDR3 reads TGTGCCTGCAGTGAGTCAGGGAGTGGGTCCCAGCCCCAGCATTTT. The chain carries TRBV2 and TRBJ1-5; tentative D call: TRBD1 (5 bases). CDR3 size: 15 residues. Germline CDR1 is SNHLY and CDR2 is FYNNEI.